This record concerns one T cell receptor (beta chain) sequence. V was clipped by 4 bases and J by 2 bases; unmatched bases: 9. The CDR3 spans 16 residues. CDR1 is SGHDN, CDR2 FVKESK, per germline. The data were taken from a study of cytomegalovirus exposure and HLA in healthy donors. A multiplex PCR was run with 60 Vbeta primers and 13 Jbeta primers. Profiling relied on immunoSEQ multiplex PCR, and the TCRdb table lists in-frame clones only, not all of them. Of about 190,000 clones listed, roughly 76% are singletons. Sequencing used PBMCs. The V and J genes are TRBV14 and TRBJ2-7; 9 bases are shared with TRBD1. The clonotype originates from a man aged 40-49 years in good health and CMV-seropositive. The CDR3 nucleotides read TGTGCCAGCAGCCCTCCTAGTGGGACAGGGACCTACGAGCAGTACTTC. Its protein product is CASSPPSGTGTYEQYF.